A single T cell receptor (beta chain) is shown here with its context. This CDR3 has 14 residues. J was trimmed by 7 bases and V by 6 bases; bases with no gene match: 8. Germline CDR1 is SNHLY and CDR2 is FYNNEI. TCR beta chains were sequenced at survey level with immunoSEQ. Only in-frame clones appear in the TCRdb table, and some are missing; sequencing was by immunoSEQ multiplex PCR. The sample holds about 50,000 clones; 85% to 95% are singletons and the top ten take approximately 11%. This receptor was taken from a man in his forties or fifties with rheumatoid arthritis. The chain couples TRBV2 to TRBJ1-4; 7 nucleotides agree with TRBD1. Sequencing input: PBMCs. The CDR3 coding sequence is TGTGCCAGCAGAGATCAGGGGGGCCGTGAAAAACTGTTTTTT. Residues: CASRDQGGREKLFF.